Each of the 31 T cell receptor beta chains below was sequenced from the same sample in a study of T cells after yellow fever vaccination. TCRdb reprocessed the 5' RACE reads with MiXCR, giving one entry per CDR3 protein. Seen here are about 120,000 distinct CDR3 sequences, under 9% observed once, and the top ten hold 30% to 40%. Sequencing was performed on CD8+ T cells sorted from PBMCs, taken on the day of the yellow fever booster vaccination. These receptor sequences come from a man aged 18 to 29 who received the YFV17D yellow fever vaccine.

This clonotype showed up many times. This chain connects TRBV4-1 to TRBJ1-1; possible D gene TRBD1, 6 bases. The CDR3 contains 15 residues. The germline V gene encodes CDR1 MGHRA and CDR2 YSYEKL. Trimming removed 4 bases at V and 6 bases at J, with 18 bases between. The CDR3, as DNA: TGCGCCAGCAGCCCATATCTAACAACAGGGTCTGAAGCTTTCTTT. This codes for CASSPYLTTGSEAFF.

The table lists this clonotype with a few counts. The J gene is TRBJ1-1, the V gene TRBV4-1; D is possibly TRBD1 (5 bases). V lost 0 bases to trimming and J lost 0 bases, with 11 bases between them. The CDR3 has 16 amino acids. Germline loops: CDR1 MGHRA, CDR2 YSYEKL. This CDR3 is CASSQDPTVLNTEAFF. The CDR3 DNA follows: TGCGCCAGCAGCCAAGACCCGACAGTTTTGAACACTGAAGCTTTCTTT.

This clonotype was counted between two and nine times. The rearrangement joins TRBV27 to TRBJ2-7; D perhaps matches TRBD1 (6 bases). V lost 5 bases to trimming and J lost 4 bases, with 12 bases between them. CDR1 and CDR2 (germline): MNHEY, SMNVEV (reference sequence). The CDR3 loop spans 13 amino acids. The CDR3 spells CASSPTGQYEQYV. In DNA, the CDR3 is TGTGCCAGCAGTCCCACAGGGCAGTACGAGCAGTACGTC.

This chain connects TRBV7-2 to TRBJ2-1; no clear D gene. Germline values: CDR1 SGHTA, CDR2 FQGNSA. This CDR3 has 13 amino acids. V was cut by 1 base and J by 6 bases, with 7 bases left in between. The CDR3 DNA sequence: TGTGCCAGCAGCTTAGTACGATCCAATGAGCAGTTCTTC. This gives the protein CASSLVRSNEQFF.

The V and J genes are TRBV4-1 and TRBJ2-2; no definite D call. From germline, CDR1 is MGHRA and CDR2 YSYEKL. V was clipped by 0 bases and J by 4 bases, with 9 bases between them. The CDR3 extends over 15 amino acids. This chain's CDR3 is CASSQDRRSTGELFF. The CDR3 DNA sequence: TGCGCCAGCAGCCAAGATAGGCGGAGCACCGGGGAGCTGTTTTTT.

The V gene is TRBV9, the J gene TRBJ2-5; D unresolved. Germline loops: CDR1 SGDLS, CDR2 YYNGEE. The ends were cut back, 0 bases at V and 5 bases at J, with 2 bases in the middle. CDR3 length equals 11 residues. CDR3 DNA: TGTGCCAGCAGCGTAGCGGAGACCCAGTACTTC. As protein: CASSVAETQYF. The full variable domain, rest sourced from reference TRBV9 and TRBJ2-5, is DSGVTQTPKHLITATGQRVTLRCSPRSGDLSVYWYQQSLDQGLQFLIQYYNGEERAKGNILERFSAQQFPDLHSELNLSSLELGDSALYFCASSVAETQYFGPGTRLLVL.

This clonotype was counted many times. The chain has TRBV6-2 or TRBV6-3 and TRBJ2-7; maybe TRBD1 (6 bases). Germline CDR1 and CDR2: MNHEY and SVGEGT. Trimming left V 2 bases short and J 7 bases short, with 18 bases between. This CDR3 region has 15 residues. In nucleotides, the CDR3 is TGTGCCAGCAGTTACGATGGGGGCAGACCCTTGGAGCAGTACGTC. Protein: CASSYDGGRPLEQYV.

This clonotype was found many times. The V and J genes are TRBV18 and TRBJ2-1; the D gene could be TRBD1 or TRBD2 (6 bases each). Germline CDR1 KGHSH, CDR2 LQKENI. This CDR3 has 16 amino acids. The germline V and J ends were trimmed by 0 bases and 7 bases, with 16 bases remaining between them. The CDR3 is CASSPPKGGLGNEQFF. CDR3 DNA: TGTGCCAGCTCACCACCAAAAGGGGGGCTGGGAAATGAGCAGTTCTTC.

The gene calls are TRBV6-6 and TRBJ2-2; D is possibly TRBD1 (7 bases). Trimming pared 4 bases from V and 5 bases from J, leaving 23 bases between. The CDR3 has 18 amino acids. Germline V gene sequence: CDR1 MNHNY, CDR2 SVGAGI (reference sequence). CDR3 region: CASSLTGRSQGGTGELFF. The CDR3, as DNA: TGTGCCAGCAGTTTAACAGGGAGGAGTCAGGGGGGAACCGGGGAGCTGTTTTTT.

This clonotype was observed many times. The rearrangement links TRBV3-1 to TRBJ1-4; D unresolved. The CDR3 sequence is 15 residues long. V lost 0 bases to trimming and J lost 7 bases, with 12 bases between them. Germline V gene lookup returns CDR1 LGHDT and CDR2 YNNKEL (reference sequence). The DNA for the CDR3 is TGTGCCAGCAGCCAAGATTCGCAGGATACTGAAAAACTGTTTTTT. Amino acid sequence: CASSQDSQDTEKLFF.

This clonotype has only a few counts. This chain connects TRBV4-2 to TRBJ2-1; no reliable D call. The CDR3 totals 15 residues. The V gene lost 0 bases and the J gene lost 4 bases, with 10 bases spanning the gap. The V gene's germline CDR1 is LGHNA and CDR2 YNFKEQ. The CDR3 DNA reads TGTGCCAGCAGCCAAGATTCTTTGGGATACAATGAGCAGTTCTTC. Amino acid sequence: CASSQDSLGYNEQFF.

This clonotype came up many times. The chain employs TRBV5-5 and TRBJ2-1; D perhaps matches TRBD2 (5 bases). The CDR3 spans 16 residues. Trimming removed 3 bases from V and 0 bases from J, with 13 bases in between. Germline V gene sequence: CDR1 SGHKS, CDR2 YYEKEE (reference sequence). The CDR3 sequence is CASSSEAASSYNEQFF. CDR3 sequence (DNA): TGTGCCAGCAGCTCGGAAGCGGCCAGCTCCTACAATGAGCAGTTCTTC.

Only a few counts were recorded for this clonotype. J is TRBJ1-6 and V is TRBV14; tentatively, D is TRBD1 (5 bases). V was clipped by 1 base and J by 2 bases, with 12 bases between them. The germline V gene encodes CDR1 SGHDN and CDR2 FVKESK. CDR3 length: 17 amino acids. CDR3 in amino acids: CASSQAEGFTYNSPLHF. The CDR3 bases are TGTGCCAGCAGCCAAGCGGAGGGGTTCACCTATAATTCACCCCTCCACTTT. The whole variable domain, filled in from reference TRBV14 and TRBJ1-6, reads EAGVTQFPSHSVIEKGQTVTLRCDPISGHDNLYWYRRVMGKEIKFLLHFVKESKQDESGMPNNRFLAERTGGTYSTLKVQPAELEDSGVYFCASSQAEGFTYNSPLHFGNGTRLTVT.

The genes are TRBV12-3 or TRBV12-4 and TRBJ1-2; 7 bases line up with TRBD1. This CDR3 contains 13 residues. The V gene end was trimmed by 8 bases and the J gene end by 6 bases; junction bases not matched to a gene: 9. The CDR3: CASDRVKGNGYTF. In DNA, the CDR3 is TGTGCCAGCGACAGGGTGAAAGGAAATGGCTACACCTTC.

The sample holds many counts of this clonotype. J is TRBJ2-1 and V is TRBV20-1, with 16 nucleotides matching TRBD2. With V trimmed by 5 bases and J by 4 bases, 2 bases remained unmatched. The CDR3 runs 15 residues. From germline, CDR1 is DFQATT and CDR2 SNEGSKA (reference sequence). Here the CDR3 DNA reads TGCAGTGCTGAGGGACTAGCGGGGGGGTACAATGAGCAGTTCTTC. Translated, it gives CSAEGLAGGYNEQFF.

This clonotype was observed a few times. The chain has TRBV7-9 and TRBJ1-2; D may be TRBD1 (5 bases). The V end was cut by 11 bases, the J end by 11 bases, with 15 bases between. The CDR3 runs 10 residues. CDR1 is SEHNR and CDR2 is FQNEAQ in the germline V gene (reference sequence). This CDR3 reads CAGYTKGYTF. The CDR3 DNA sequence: TGTGCCGGCTATACTAAGGGGTACACCTTC.

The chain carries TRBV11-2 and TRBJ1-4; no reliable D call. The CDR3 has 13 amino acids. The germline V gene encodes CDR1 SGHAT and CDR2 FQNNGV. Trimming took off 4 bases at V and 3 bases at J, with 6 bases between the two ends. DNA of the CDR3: TGTGCCAGCAGCTCCGGGGCTAATGAAAAACTGTTTTTT. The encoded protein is CASSSGANEKLFF.

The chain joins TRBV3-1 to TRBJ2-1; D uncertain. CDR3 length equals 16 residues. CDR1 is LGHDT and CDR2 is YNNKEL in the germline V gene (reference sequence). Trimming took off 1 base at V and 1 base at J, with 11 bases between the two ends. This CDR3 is CASSQVSMRSYNEQFF. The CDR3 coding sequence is TGTGCCAGCAGCCAAGTGTCCATGAGGTCCTACAATGAGCAGTTCTTC.

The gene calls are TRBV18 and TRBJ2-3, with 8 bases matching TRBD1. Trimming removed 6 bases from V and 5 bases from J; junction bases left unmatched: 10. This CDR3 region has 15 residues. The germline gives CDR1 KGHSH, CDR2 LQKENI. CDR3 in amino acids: CASSHRDRSKDTQYF. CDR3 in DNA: TGTGCCAGCTCCCATCGGGACAGGTCGAAAGATACGCAGTATTTT.

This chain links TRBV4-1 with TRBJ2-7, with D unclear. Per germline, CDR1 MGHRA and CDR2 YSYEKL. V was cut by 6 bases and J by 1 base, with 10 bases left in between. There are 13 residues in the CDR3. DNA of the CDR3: TGCGCCAGCAGGCCGGCTGGGTCCTACGAGCAGTACTTC. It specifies CASRPAGSYEQYF.

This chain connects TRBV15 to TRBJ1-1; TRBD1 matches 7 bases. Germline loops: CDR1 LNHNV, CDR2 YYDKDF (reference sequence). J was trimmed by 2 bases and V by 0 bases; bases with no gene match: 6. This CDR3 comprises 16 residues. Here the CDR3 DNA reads TGTGCCACCAGCAGAGAAAACAGGGGACTAAACACTGAAGCTTTCTTT. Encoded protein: CATSRENRGLNTEAFF. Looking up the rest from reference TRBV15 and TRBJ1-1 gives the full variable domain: DAMVIQNPRYQVTQFGKPVTLSCSQTLNHNVMYWYQQKSSQAPKLLFHYYDKDFNNEADTPDNFQSRRPNTSFCFLDIRSPGLGDTAMYLCATSRENRGLNTEAFFGQGTRLTVV.

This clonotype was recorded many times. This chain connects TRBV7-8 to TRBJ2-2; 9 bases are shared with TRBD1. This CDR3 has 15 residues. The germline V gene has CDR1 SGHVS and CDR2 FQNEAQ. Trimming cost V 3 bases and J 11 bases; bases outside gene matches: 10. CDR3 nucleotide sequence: TGTGCCAGCAGCTTGGGGGGACAGGGCAGTTCCGAGCTGTTTTTT. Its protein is CASSLGGQGSSELFF.

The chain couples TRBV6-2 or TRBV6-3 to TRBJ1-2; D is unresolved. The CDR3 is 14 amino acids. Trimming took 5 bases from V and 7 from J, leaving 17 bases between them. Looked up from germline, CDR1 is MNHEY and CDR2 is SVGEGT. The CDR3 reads CASSQGRQIGGYTF. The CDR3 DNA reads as TGTGCCAGCAGTCAAGGACGCCAAATAGGTGGCTACACCTTC.

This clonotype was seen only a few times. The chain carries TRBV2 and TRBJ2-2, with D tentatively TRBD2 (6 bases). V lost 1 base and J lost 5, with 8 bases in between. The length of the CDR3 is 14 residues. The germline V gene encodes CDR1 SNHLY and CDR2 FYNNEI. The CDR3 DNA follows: TGTGCCAGCAGTGAAGTAGGAGGGACCGGGGAGCTGTTTTTT. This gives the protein CASSEVGGTGELFF.

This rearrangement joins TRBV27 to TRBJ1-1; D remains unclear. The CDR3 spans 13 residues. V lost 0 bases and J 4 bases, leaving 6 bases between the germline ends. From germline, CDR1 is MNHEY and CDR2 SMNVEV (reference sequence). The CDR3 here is CASSLSLITEAFF. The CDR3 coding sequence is TGTGCCAGCAGTTTATCGTTAATCACTGAAGCTTTCTTT.

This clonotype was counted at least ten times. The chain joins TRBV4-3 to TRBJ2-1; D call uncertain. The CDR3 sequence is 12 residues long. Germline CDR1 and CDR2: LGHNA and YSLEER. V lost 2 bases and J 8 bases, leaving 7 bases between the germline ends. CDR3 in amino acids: CASSQYRDEQFF. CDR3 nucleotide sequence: TGCGCCAGCAGCCAATATCGGGATGAGCAGTTCTTC.

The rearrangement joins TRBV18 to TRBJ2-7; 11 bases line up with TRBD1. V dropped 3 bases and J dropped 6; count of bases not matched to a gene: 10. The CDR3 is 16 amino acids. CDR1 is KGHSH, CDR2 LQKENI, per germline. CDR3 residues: CASSPLTGQGEGEQYF. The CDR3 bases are TGTGCCAGCTCACCGCTAACGGGACAGGGGGAGGGCGAGCAGTACTTC. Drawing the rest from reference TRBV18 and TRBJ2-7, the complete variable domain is NAGVMQNPRHLVRRRGQEARLRCSPMKGHSHVYWYRQLPEEGLKFMVYLQKENIIDESGMPKERFSAEFPKEGPSILRIQQVVRGDSAAYFCASSPLTGQGEGEQYFGPGTRLTVT.

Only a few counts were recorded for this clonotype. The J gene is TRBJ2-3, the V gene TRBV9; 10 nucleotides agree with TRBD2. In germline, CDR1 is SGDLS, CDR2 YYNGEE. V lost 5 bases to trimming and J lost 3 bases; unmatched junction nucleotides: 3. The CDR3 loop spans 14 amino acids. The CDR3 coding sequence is TGTGCCAGCAGTAGCGGGGGGCTGACAGATACGCAGTATTTT. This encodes CASSSGGLTDTQYF.

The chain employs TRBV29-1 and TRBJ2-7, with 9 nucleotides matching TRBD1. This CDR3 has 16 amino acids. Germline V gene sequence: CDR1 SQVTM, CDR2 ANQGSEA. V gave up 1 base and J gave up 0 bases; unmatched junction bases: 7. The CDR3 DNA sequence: TGCAGCGTTGAAGGGGCCGGGACAGGGAGCTCCTACGAGCAGTACTTC. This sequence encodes CSVEGAGTGSSYEQYF.

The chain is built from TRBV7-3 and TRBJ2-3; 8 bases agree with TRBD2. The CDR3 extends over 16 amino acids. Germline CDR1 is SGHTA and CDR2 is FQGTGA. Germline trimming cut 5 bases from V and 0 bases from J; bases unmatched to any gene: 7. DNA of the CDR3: TGTGCCAGCAGCCCATTGACTAGCGTAAGCACAGATACGCAGTATTTT. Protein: CASSPLTSVSTDTQYF.

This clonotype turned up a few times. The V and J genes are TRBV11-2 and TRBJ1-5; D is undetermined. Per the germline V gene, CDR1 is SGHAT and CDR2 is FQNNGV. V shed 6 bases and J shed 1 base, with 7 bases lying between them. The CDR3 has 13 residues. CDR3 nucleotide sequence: TGTGCCAGCAGGAAAGGAAGCAATCAGCCCCAGCATTTT. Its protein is CASRKGSNQPQHF.